The sequence of this T cell receptor beta chain was determined in a study of cytomegalovirus exposure and HLA in healthy donors. Findings and limits, study-wide: Excluded were some V segments that proved indistinguishable, including TRBV6-2 and TRBV6-3.

Note on this clone: Its antigen is still unknown.

The PCR employed 60 Vbeta primers together with 13 Jbeta primers. Sequenced by immunoSEQ multiplex PCR; TCRdb stores in-frame clones only, minus some. The sample shows about 200,000 clones, 82% of them seen only once. V gave up 4 bases and J gave up 5 bases, with 18 bases separating them. Germline lookup yields CDR1 SGHTS and CDR2 YDEGEE. The CDR3 is 15 residues long. This chain joins TRBV5-8 and TRBJ2-5, with D possibly TRBD1 on 6 matching bases. Material for sequencing was PBMCs. The receptor's source is a middle-aged woman in good health and CMV-seronegative. The CDR3 bases are TGTGCCAGCAGCCAAGATGCCGGGACAAGGGAGACCCAGTACTTC. Translation gives CASSQDAGTRETQYF.